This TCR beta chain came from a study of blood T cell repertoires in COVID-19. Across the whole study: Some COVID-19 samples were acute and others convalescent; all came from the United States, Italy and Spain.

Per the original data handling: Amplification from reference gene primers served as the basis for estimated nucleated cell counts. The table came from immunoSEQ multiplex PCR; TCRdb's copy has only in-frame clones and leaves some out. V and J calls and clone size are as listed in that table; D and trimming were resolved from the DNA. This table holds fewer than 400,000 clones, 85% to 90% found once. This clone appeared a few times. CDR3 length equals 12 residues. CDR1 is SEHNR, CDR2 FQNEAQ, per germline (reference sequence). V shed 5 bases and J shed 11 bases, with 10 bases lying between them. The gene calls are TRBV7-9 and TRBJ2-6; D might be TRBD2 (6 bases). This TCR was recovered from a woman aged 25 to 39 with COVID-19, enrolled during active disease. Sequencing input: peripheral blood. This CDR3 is CASSRWGDVLTF. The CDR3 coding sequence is TGTGCCAGCAGCCGCTGGGGGGACGTCCTGACTTTC.